This entry lists 16 T cell receptor beta chains sequenced from one sample in a study of shared clonotypes between healthy human individuals. Clones were sequenced by immunoSEQ multiplex PCR, and TCRdb holds only the in-frame ones, with some missing. Here the sample spans nearly 2 million clones, approximately 94% being singletons. Terminally differentiated effector memory CD45RA+ cells were excluded by CCR7 positive selection of CD45RO-negative cells. Material: naive CD8+ T cells sorted from blood. The receptors here all came from a man younger than 35 in good health.

This clone was detected only once. The rearrangement joins TRBV4-3 to TRBJ2-6, with D possibly called TRBD1 or TRBD2 (5 bases each). Germline CDR1 reads LGHNA; CDR2 reads YSLEER. The CDR3 contains 17 residues. V lost 5 bases, J lost 0 bases, and 14 bases lay in between. The CDR3 is CASSARDGGSGANVLTF. The CDR3 coding sequence is TGCGCCAGCAGCGCCCGGGACGGTGGCTCTGGGGCCAACGTCCTGACTTTC.

The chain carries TRBV27 and TRBJ2-3; D gene unclear. V lost 8 bases and J 1 base, leaving 10 bases between the germline ends. The CDR3 runs to 13 residues. In germline, CDR1 is MNHEY, CDR2 SMNVEV (reference sequence). The CDR3 here is CASSDGGTDTQYF. In DNA, the CDR3 is TGTGCCAGCTCTGACGGTGGCACAGATACGCAGTATTTT.

V is TRBV7-9 and J is TRBJ2-7; 8 positions match TRBD1. Unmatched junction bases numbered 8, after V lost 4 bases and J lost 3 bases. CDR3 size: 15 residues. Germline lookup yields CDR1 SEHNR and CDR2 FQNEAQ (reference sequence). CDR3 protein: CASSSDRTGLYEQYF. DNA of the CDR3: TGTGCCAGCAGCTCCGATAGGACAGGGCTCTACGAGCAGTACTTC. Full variable domain (remainder filled in from reference TRBV7-9 and TRBJ2-7): DTGVSQNPRHKITKRGQNVTFRCDPISEHNRLYWYRQTLGQGPEFLTYFQNEAQLEKSRLLSDRFSAERPKGSFSTLEIQRTEQGDSAMYLCASSSDRTGLYEQYFGPGTRLTVT.

V gene TRBV27 combines with J gene TRBJ1-5, with TRBD1 matching 7 bases. CDR1 is MNHEY, CDR2 SMNVEV, per germline (reference sequence). The CDR3 totals 13 residues. V was pared by 8 bases and J by 3 bases, with 4 bases of the junction left unmatched. The CDR3 loop reads CASRTGPNQPQHF. The CDR3 DNA sequence: TGTGCCAGCCGGACAGGACCCAATCAGCCCCAGCATTTT.

The rearrangement joins TRBV4-1 to TRBJ2-3; D gene ambiguous. From germline, CDR1 is MGHRA and CDR2 YSYEKL. The V end lost 4 bases, the J end lost 2 bases, and 13 bases lay between the germline ends. CDR3 size: 15 residues. Written as DNA, the CDR3 is TGCGCCAGCAGCCTCTGGTTCGGCCCCACAGATACGCAGTATTTT. Translation gives CASSLWFGPTDTQYF.

The V and J genes are TRBV19 and TRBJ2-7; D is possibly TRBD2 (6 bases). The V end lost 6 bases, the J end lost 3 bases, and 15 bases lay between the germline ends. Germline V gene lookup returns CDR1 LNHDA and CDR2 SQIVND (reference sequence). This CDR3 is built from 14 residues. The CDR3 sequence is CASSFAGSVYEQYF. The CDR3 DNA follows: TGTGCCAGTAGCTTTGCCGGGAGTGTCTACGAGCAGTACTTC. Together with reference TRBV19 and TRBJ2-7, the CDR3 gives the full variable domain: DGGITQSPKYLFRKEGQNVTLSCEQNLNHDAMYWYRQDPGQGLRLIYYSQIVNDFQKGDIAEGYSVSREKKESFPLTVTSAQKNPTAFYLCASSFAGSVYEQYFGPGTRLTVT.

The chain recombines TRBV27 with TRBJ1-4; D call uncertain. Germline V gene sequence: CDR1 MNHEY, CDR2 SMNVEV (reference sequence). This CDR3 spans 17 amino acids. Trimming took off 3 bases at V and 2 bases at J, with 16 bases between the two ends. This CDR3 is CASSFLRPRGTNEKLFF. Written as DNA, the CDR3 is TGTGCCAGCAGTTTTCTCAGGCCTCGAGGGACTAATGAAAAACTGTTTTTT.

This chain connects TRBV28 to TRBJ1-5; the D gene is possibly TRBD1 (5 bases). Trimming left V 5 bases short and J 7 bases short, with 18 bases between. Germline V gene sequence: CDR1 MDHEN, CDR2 SYDVKM. CDR3 length: 15 amino acids. As DNA, the CDR3 is TGTGCCAGCAGTCCCTTAGGGACCGGGGGGCAGCCCCAGCATTTT. Protein product: CASSPLGTGGQPQHF.

This clone was observed once. CDR3 in amino acids: CASSQETGLGQPQHF. The CDR3 region has the DNA TGCGCCAGCAGCCAAGAGACAGGGCTTGGTCAGCCCCAGCATTTT. The genes are TRBV4-1 and TRBJ1-5; 7 positions agree with TRBD1. This CDR3 has 15 amino acids. V trimming: 0 bases; J trimming: 6 bases; junction bases outside the gene matches: 5. CDR1 is MGHRA and CDR2 is YSYEKL in the germline V gene.

This sequence joins TRBV7-3 and TRBJ2-2; 8 positions agree with TRBD1. CDR3 length equals 14 residues. V lost 5 bases, J lost 5 bases, and 4 bases stayed unmatched. CDR1 SGHTA and CDR2 FQGTGA come from the germline V gene. CDR3 region: CASSPRQGTGELFF. The CDR3 DNA reads TGTGCCAGCAGCCCGAGACAGGGGACCGGGGAGCTGTTTTTT. Filled out from reference TRBV7-3 and TRBJ2-2, the complete variable domain reads GAGVSQTPSNKVTEKGKYVELRCDPISGHTALYWYRQSLGQGPEFLIYFQGTGAADDSGLPNDRFFAVRPEGSVSTLKIQRTERGDSAVYLCASSPRQGTGELFFGEGSRLTVL.

This chain links TRBV29-1 with TRBJ2-5, with a possible D match to TRBD2 (5 bases). The J call is in doubt because the DNA end fits TRBJ2-7 better. The germline gives CDR1 SQVTM, CDR2 ANQGSEA. This CDR3 region has 12 residues. CDR3 coding DNA: TGCAGCGTTGGTCTAGCTGGCAACGAGCAGTACTTC. Amino acids: CSVGLAGNEQYF.

The V gene is TRBV7-9, the J gene TRBJ2-7; D possibly corresponds to TRBD1 (6 bases). The CDR3 has 15 residues. Looked up from germline, CDR1 is SEHNR and CDR2 is FQNEAQ (reference sequence). V lost 5 bases, J lost 3 bases, and 17 bases lay in between. The CDR3 DNA is TGTGCCAGCAGCACAGGGCAGGGCATCTACTACGAGCAGTACTTC. Its translation: CASSTGQGIYYEQYF. The variable domain in full, completed from reference TRBV7-9 and TRBJ2-7, reads DTGVSQNPRHKITKRGQNVTFRCDPISEHNRLYWYRQTLGQGPEFLTYFQNEAQLEKSRLLSDRFSAERPKGSFSTLEIQRTEQGDSAMYLCASSTGQGIYYEQYFGPGTRLTVT.

This rearrangement joins TRBV4-1 to TRBJ2-7; no definite D call. Germline V CDR1 and CDR2: MGHRA, YSYEKL. With 0 bases removed from V and 3 bases from J, the gap between germline ends came to 15 bases. This CDR3 spans 16 amino acids. The CDR3 bases are TGCGCCAGCAGCCAAGATCTGACGGACGTCGGCTACGAGCAGTACTTC. Its protein is CASSQDLTDVGYEQYF.

J is TRBJ2-1 and V is TRBV7-9, with 10 bases lining up with TRBD1. With V trimmed by 4 bases and J by 9 bases, 3 bases remained unmatched. The CDR3 sequence is 13 residues long. CDR1 and CDR2 from the germline V gene are SEHNR and FQNEAQ (reference sequence). In DNA form, the CDR3 reads TGTGCCAGCAGCTCGGACAGGGGGAGTGAGCAGTTCTTC. Translating it yields CASSSDRGSEQFF.

The chain uses TRBV4-3 and TRBJ2-5, with TRBD2 matching over 12 bases. The V gene end was trimmed by 4 bases and the J gene end by 6 bases; junction bases not matched to a gene: 12. Germline V CDR1 and CDR2: LGHNA, YSLEER. The CDR3 is 17 amino acids. The CDR3 spells CASSLTSGSKGKQTQYF. DNA of the CDR3: TGCGCCAGCAGCCTGACTAGCGGGAGCAAGGGGAAGCAGACCCAGTACTTC.

The chain uses TRBV10-2 and TRBJ2-7, with a weak D call TRBD1 (5 bases). The germline CDR1 and CDR2 sequences are WSHSY and SAAADI. CDR3 length: 12 amino acids. V dropped 6 bases and J dropped 5 bases, with 11 bases sitting between them. The CDR3 DNA reads TGCGCCAGCAGGGCAGGGTACCACGAGCAGTACTTC. Its translation is CASRAGYHEQYF.